This T cell receptor beta chain was obtained from a study of blood T cell repertoires in COVID-19. Overall study context: Sample material is recorded as cDNA or gDNA derived from T cells, B-cell-depleted T cells, or PBMCs.

Per the original methods: Amplified reference gene primers provided the basis for estimating nucleated cell counts. Measured with immunoSEQ multiplex PCR; TCRdb has only the in-frame clones, and not every one. That table gives V, J and clone size, and the DNA gave D and trimming. This repertoire shows 190,000 or so clones, about 87% found once; its top ten account for about a tenth. Participants came from 20 to 25 US areas, aged roughly 18 to 95 years. Researchers sorted participants into cohorts using their self-reported clinical history. There are 14 residues in the CDR3. In germline, CDR1 is SGHNT, CDR2 YYREEE (reference sequence). Trimming took 7 bases from V and 8 from J, leaving 21 bases between them.

V usage is TRBV5-4 and J usage is TRBJ1-2; D not certain. This receptor was obtained from a man aged 18-30 years with acute COVID-19. The sample comprised PBMCs or T cells enriched from blood (not recorded which). The CDR3 here is CASPSGPGIVGYTF. CDR3 DNA sequence: TGTGCCAGCCCCTCCGGTCCCGGGATAGTAGGCTACACCTTC.